This T cell receptor beta chain stems from a study of T cell responses to AZD1222 COVID-19 vaccine. Looked up from germline, CDR1 is MNHEY and CDR2 is SMNVEV (reference sequence). CDR3 length: 15 amino acids. V was clipped by 6 bases and J by 1 base; unmatched bases: 4. Sequenced by immunoSEQ multiplex PCR; TCRdb stores in-frame clones only, minus some. Counted here are roughly 150,000 clones, just over 90% occurring once; the ten biggest clones make up 1.9%. The source is an adult who received the AZD1222 COVID-19 vaccine. The sequencing here drew on peripheral blood, taken 28 days after the second AZD1222 dose. The gene calls are TRBV27 and TRBJ1-5; the match to TRBD1 covers 9 bases. DNA for the CDR3: TGTGCCAGCAGAACCGGGACAGGGAGCAATCAGCCCCAGCATTTT. This sequence encodes CASRTGTGSNQPQHF.